The rows below give T cell receptor beta chains drawn from one sample of a study of vaccination effects on CD4 cells after COVID-19. Data came from immunoSEQ multiplex PCR; TCRdb stores just in-frame clones and leaves some out. The repertoire consists of 20,000 to 30,000 clones, with 78% occurring once and the leading ten covering more than 15%. For these receptors, no antigen is known. The input for sequencing was CD4+ T cells from PBMCs cultured with HCoV-NL63 spike peptides, taken before COVID-19 vaccination. These receptors all stem from a human donor who had a prior SARS-CoV-2 infection. Both conserved end residues are trimmed from each CDR3. The D gene is left open where the match is weak.

d_call j_call v_call cdr3_aa
TRBD1 TRBJ1-4 TRBV7-2 ASSNGQGNEKLF
NA TRBJ2-7 TRBV21-1 ASSKVGSGSVQETMTEQY
TRBD1 TRBJ1-1 TRBV12-5 ASAGGQANTEAF
NA TRBJ1-2 TRBV12-3/TRBV12-4 ASTGEYGYT
NA TRBJ2-7 TRBV16 ASSPNSQGEQY
NA TRBJ1-1 TRBV3-1/TRBV3-2 ASSQGTGKAF
TRBD2 TRBJ2-5 TRBV7-2 ASSLSSGREETQY
NA TRBJ1-1 TRBV7-9 ASKPWDLGVLDTEAF
NA TRBJ1-1 TRBV30 AWSTQTGTRIESF
TRBD2 TRBJ2-3 TRBV29-1 SVVVVSGKTQY
NA TRBJ2-3 TRBV7-8 ASSLGGTDTQY